The 15 T cell receptor beta chains presented below share a single source sample, sequenced in a study of CXCR3-negative and CXCR3-positive naive CD8 T cells. The method, 5' RACE with UMI labels, was used to prepare the TRB cDNA libraries. One entry per CDR3 protein, without DNA, is what TCRdb gives after re-calling the 5' RACE reads. The sample has more than 20,000 distinct CDR3 sequences. The source material was naive CXCR3- CD8+ T cells from blood. Sample subset: CD45RO-CCR7+CD27+CD95- naive CD8+ T cells lacking CXCR3 (TNR3-). The receptor set was obtained from a human donor in good health. Some clones in this sample may be carry-over from other donors' samples.

This chain joins TRBV27 and TRBJ2-3. This CDR3 is 13 amino acids long. Germline CDR1 is MNHEY and CDR2 is SMNVEV (reference sequence). The CDR3: CASSLQVADTQYF.

V gene TRBV6-5 combines with J gene TRBJ2-1; lacking DNA, the TRBD2 call made by TCRdb goes unchecked. This CDR3 has 15 amino acids. Germline V gives CDR1 MNHEY, CDR2 SVGAGI. CDR3 in amino acids: CASSYDTSGGNEQFF.

The chain is built from TRBV7-3 and TRBJ2-3; lacking DNA, the TRBD2 call made by TCRdb goes unchecked. The germline V gene has CDR1 SGHTA and CDR2 FQGTGA. This CDR3 has 17 residues. CDR3 amino acids: CASSNNPGLVRADTQYF.

The chain joins TRBV14 to TRBJ1-4; TCRdb gives TRBD1 as the D gene, but with no DNA this cannot be confirmed. The CDR3 is 15 amino acids. Germline CDR1 reads SGHDN; CDR2 reads FVKESK. CDR3 residues: CASSEDRGLEEKLFF. Drawing the rest from reference TRBV14 and TRBJ1-4, the complete variable domain is EAGVTQFPSHSVIEKGQTVTLRCDPISGHDNLYWYRRVMGKEIKFLLHFVKESKQDESGMPNNRFLAERTGGTYSTLKVQPAELEDSGVYFCASSEDRGLEEKLFFGSGTQLSVL.

V gene TRBV28 combines with J gene TRBJ2-7; with no DNA, the TCRdb D assignment of TRBD1 cannot be verified. Germline CDR1 reads MDHEN; CDR2 reads SYDVKM. The CDR3 runs 13 residues. The CDR3 here is CASSFVGEYEQYF.

This chain uses TRBV4-2 with TRBJ2-7; checking the TCRdb D call of TRBD1 is not possible without DNA. This CDR3 has 16 amino acids. Germline V gene data show CDR1 as LGHNA and CDR2 as YNFKEQ. CDR3: CASSHYGTGVVYEQYF.

V usage is TRBV6-5 and J usage is TRBJ1-3; TCRdb's assignment of TRBD1 cannot be checked, as there is no DNA. The CDR3 is made up of 16 amino acids. The germline CDR1 and CDR2 sequences are MNHEY and SVGAGI. The CDR3 here is CASSQGQGGSGNTIYF.

J is TRBJ1-1 and V is TRBV18. Germline CDR1 is KGHSH and CDR2 is LQKENI. CDR3 length equals 16 residues. The CDR3 loop reads CASSLPIPLDGAEAFF. The whole variable domain, filled in from reference TRBV18 and TRBJ1-1, reads NAGVMQNPRHLVRRRGQEARLRCSPMKGHSHVYWYRQLPEEGLKFMVYLQKENIIDESGMPKERFSAEFPKEGPSILRIQQVVRGDSAAYFCASSLPIPLDGAEAFFGQGTRLTVV.

The rearrangement uses TRBV14 and TRBJ2-1; absent DNA, TCRdb's TRBD1 call cannot be checked. In germline, CDR1 is SGHDN, CDR2 FVKESK. This CDR3 region has 16 residues. CDR3 loop: CASSQEKGQGGIEQFF.

The rearrangement uses TRBV23-1 and TRBJ2-1; TCRdb picks TRBD1, but there is no DNA to check that call. TRBV23-1 is filed as an ORF, its function uncertain. This CDR3 contains 18 residues. The CDR3 loop is CASSPAGSSGQAYNEQFF.

This chain uses TRBV29-1 with TRBJ2-5; with no DNA, the TCRdb D assignment of TRBD1 cannot be verified. CDR1 SQVTM and CDR2 ANQGSEA come from the germline V gene. CDR3 length equals 12 residues. The CDR3 loop reads CSVGQEEETQYF. The whole variable domain, remainder taken from reference TRBV29-1 and TRBJ2-5, is SAVISQKPSRDICQRGTSLTIQCQVDSQVTMMFWYRQQPGQSLTLIATANQGSEATYESGFVIDKFPISRPNLTFSTLTVSNMSPEDSSIYLCSVGQEEETQYFGPGTRLLVL.

The chain joins TRBV12-3 or TRBV12-4 to TRBJ2-7. The CDR3 is 13 residues long. The CDR3 reads CASRPRPALEQYF.

The rearrangement links TRBV6-2 or TRBV6-3 to TRBJ2-1; TCRdb proposes TRBD1, but this gene call is untestable without DNA. CDR3 length: 17 amino acids. Germline V gene lookup returns CDR1 MNHEY and CDR2 SVGEGT. The CDR3 spells CASSYWDGQGSYNEQFF.

The chain couples TRBV6-2 or TRBV6-3 to TRBJ2-7; TCRdb calls TRBD2, which cannot be checked without DNA. The CDR3 loop spans 15 amino acids. The germline V gene encodes CDR1 MNHEY and CDR2 SVGEGT. The CDR3 is CASSSPGSISYEQYF.

V and J are TRBV7-8 and TRBJ2-1; the TCRdb D gene call, TRBD1, has no DNA to confirm it. The germline V gene has CDR1 SGHVS and CDR2 FQNEAQ. CDR3 length: 15 residues. The CDR3 protein is CASSLIPADPNEQFF. Based on the CDR3 plus reference TRBV7-8 and TRBJ2-1, the full variable domain is GAGVSQSPRYKVAKRGQDVALRCDPISGHVSLFWYQQALGQGPEFLTYFQNEAQLDKSGLPSDRFFAERPEGSVSTLKIQRTQQEDSAVYLCASSLIPADPNEQFFGPGTRLTVL.